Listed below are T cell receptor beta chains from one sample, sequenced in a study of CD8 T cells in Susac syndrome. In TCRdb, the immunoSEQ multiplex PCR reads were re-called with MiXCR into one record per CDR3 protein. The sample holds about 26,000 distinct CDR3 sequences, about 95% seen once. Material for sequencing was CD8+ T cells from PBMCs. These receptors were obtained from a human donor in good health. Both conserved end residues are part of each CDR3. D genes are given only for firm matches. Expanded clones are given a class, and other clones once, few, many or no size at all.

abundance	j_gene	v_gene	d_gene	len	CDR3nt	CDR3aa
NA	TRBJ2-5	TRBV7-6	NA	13	TGTGCCAGCAGCCCTCAGGGGGGAGAGACCCAGTACTTC	CASSPQGGETQYF
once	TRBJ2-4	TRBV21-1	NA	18	TGTGCCAGCAGGTTAGGCCTAGCGGGGGGACCAGCCAAAAACATTCAGTACTTC	CASRLGLAGGPAKNIQYF
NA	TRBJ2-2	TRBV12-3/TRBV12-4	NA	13	TGTGCCAGCAGTTTACATGTTACCGGGGAGCTGTTTTTT	CASSLHVTGELFF
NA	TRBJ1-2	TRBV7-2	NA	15	TGTGCCAGCAGCTCCGGACAAGGTCTTCTCTATGGCTACACCTTC	CASSSGQGLLYGYTF
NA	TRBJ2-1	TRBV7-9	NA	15	TGTGCCAGCAGCCCCGAAGGGCGGTCCTACAATGAGCAGTTCTTC	CASSPEGRSYNEQFF
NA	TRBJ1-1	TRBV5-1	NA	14	TGCGCCAGCAGCTTGGAGGGAACGGGAACTGAAGCTTTCTTT	CASSLEGTGTEAFF
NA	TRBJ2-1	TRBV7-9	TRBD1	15	TGTGCCAGCAGCTTAGGGACAGGGATCTACAATGAGCAGTTCTTC	CASSLGTGIYNEQFF
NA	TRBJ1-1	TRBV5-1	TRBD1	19	TGCGCCAGCAGCTCCCAACCGGGACAGGGGGCGCGGTTGGGCACTGAAGCTTTCTTT	CASSSQPGQGARLGTEAFF
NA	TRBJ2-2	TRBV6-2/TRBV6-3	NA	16	TGTGCCAGCAGTTACTCGCCAGGCGCGAACACCGGGGAGCTGTTTTTT	CASSYSPGANTGELFF
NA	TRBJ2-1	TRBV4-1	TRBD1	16	TGCGCCAGCAGCCAAGGAGACAGGGGGGTATACAATGAGCAGTTCTTC	CASSQGDRGVYNEQFF
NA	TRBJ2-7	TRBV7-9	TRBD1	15	TGTGCCAGCAGCAGCGGACAGGGGACTTCCTACGAGCAGTACTTC	CASSSGQGTSYEQYF
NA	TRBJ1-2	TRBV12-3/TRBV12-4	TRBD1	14	TGTGCCAGCAGACCTACAGGGGGAGTCTATGGCTACACCTTC	CASRPTGGVYGYTF
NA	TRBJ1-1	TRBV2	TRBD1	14	TGTGCCAGCTGCCTGACAGGGTTGAACACTGAAGCTTTCTTT	CASCLTGLNTEAFF
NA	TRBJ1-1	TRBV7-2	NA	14	TGTGCCAGCAGCTTAGCTTTAGCGAACACTGAAGCTTTCTTT	CASSLALANTEAFF
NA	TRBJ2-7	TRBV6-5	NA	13	TGTGCCAGCAGCGCAGGGACTCTGGGCGAGCAGTACTTC	CASSAGTLGEQYF
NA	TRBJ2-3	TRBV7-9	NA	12	TGTGCCAGCAGCTTAATAGAGGATACGCAGTATTTT	CASSLIEDTQYF
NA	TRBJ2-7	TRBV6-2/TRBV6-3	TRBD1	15	TGTGCCAGCAGTTACCGGGACAGGGGGTTCAACGAGCAGTACTTC	CASSYRDRGFNEQYF
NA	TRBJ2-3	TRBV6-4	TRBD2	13	TGTGCCACTGGGACTAGCGGCACAGATACGCAGTATTTT	CATGTSGTDTQYF
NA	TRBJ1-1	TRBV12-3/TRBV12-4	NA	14	TGTGCCAGCAGTCTACCCGGGACGGGGGACGTGGCTTTCTTT	CASSLPGTGDVAFF
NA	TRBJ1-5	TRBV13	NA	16	TGTGCCAGCAGCCGGGAAGGGGAGCGAGGCAATCAGCCCCAGCATTTT	CASSREGERGNQPQHF
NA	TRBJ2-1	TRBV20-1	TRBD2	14	TGCAGTGCTAGAGGACTAGCGGGGTACAATGAGCAGTTCTTC	CSARGLAGYNEQFF
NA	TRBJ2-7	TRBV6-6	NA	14	TGTGCCAGCAGTTACACAGGGTCCGGCTCAGAGCAGTACTTC	CASSYTGSGSEQYF
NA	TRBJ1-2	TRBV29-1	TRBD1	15	TGCAGCGTTGAAGAGGAGGCAGGGGGTGTCTATGGCTACACCTTC	CSVEEEAGGVYGYTF
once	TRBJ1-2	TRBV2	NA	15	TGTGCCAGCAGTGAAGCTAGTGGGCAGGGGTATGGCTACACCTTC	CASSEASGQGYGYTF
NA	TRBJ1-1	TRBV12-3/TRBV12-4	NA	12	TGTGCCAGTTCGACTTCGAACCCTGAAGCTTTCTTT	CASSTSNPEAFF
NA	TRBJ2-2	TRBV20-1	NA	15	TGCAGTGCTAACGCCGGGGGCGGCTCCACCGGGGAGCTGTTTTTT	CSANAGGGSTGELFF
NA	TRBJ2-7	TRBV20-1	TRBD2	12	TGCAGTGTGACTAGCGGGCCCTACGAGCAGTACTTC	CSVTSGPYEQYF
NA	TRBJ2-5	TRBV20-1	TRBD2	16	TGCAGTGCTTCCGGGACTAAACGCTTTAACCAAGAGACCCAGTACTTC	CSASGTKRFNQETQYF
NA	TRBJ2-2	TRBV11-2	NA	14	TGTGCCAGCAGCTTAGCGGGGAAGGCCGGGGAGCTGTTTTTT	CASSLAGKAGELFF
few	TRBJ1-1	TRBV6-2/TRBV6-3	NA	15	TGTGCCAGCAGTTACTCAAGGCAGCTTAACACTGAAGCTTTCTTT	CASSYSRQLNTEAFF
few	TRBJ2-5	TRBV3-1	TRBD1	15	TGTGCCAGCAGCCAGGACAGGGGGTACCAAGAGACCCAGTACTTC	CASSQDRGYQETQYF
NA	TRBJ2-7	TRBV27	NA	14	TGTGCCAGCAGTCCGGGACGTTCGGCCTACGAGCAGTACTTC	CASSPGRSAYEQYF
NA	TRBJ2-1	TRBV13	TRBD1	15	TGTGCCAGCAGCTTCGGGACAGAATCCTACAATGAGCAGTTCTTC	CASSFGTESYNEQFF
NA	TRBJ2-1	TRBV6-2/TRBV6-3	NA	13	TGTGCCAGCAGCCGCACTGCCTACAATGAGCAGTTCTTC	CASSRTAYNEQFF
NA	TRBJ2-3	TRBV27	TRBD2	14	TGTGCCAGCAGTCTAGCGGGGGGGCCATATACGCAGTATTTT	CASSLAGGPYTQYF
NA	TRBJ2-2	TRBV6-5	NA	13	TGTGCCAGCAGTTACGGGAGCGGCGGGGAGCTGTTTTTT	CASSYGSGGELFF
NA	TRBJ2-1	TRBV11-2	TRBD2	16	TGTGCCAGCAGCTTAGTCGCGGGGGACTCCTACAATGAGCAGTTCTTC	CASSLVAGDSYNEQFF
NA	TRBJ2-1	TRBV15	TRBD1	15	TGTGCCACCAGCTCTCGGACAGGGGTCTACAATGAGCAGTTCTTC	CATSSRTGVYNEQFF
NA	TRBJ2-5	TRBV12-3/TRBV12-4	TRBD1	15	TGTGCCAGCAGTTCCGGGACAGTCAACCAAGAGACCCAGTACTTC	CASSSGTVNQETQYF
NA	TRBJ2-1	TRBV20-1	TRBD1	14	TGCAGTGCTCGGACAGGGTCCTCCTACAATGAGCAGTTCTTC	CSARTGSSYNEQFF
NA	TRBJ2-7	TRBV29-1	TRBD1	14	TGCAGCGTCAGGGGGCAAACAGGGTCCTACGAGCAGTACTTC	CSVRGQTGSYEQYF